The 18 T cell receptor beta chains presented below share a single source sample, sequenced in a study of tumor and adjacent non-tumor tissue in lung cancer. No cell sorting was done before RNA was extracted from the tissue. The normal lung tissue was taken more than 3 cm from the tumor edge. Three rounds of nested PCR, following a modified ARM-PCR protocol, produced the TCRbeta library. TCRdb re-derived calls from the multiplex PCR reads in MiXCR, one entry per CDR3 protein. The table includes roughly 67,000 distinct CDR3 sequences, about 77% detected once. Sequenced input: distant non-tumor lung tissue. The receptor set was obtained from a man aged 55-75 years with non-small cell lung cancer.

Turning to this clonotype: At one of its ends the junction is not consistent with the germline gene, which may arise from a read error. The rearrangement joins TRBV10-3 to TRBJ2-1; 10 bases are shared with TRBD2. The CDR3 contains 17 residues. Per the germline V gene, CDR1 is ENHRY and CDR2 is SYGVKD. The CDR3 DNA reads TGTGCCATCAGTGAGGATCCTAGCGGGGGCTCCTACAATGAACAGTTCTTC. Encoded protein: CAISEDPSGGSYNEQFF.

Notes on this clonotype: A single base separates this from a much larger clone, so it may be a read error. This rearrangement joins TRBV20-1 to TRBJ2-3; TRBD2 matches at 7 bases. Germline lookup yields CDR1 DFQATT and CDR2 SNEGSKA (reference sequence). The CDR3 extends over 16 amino acids. Trimming at V came to 5 bases and at J to 1 base, leaving 12 bases not matched to a gene. In DNA, the CDR3 is TGCAGTGCTTCACCCCCGCCCAGCGGGGGCACAGATACGCAGTATTTT. Protein: CSASPPPSGGTDTQYF.

The V and J genes are TRBV9 and TRBJ2-2, with D hard to call. V lost 0 bases to trimming and J lost 7 bases, with 13 bases between them. CDR1 and CDR2 (germline): SGDLS, YYNGEE. The CDR3 is 15 residues long. The DNA of the CDR3 is TGTGCCAGCAGCGTAGGTCCAGATTCGGACGGGGAGCTGTTTTTT. This gives the protein CASSVGPDSDGELFF.

V usage is TRBV29-1 and J usage is TRBJ1-2; the D gene is possibly TRBD1 (5 bases). Germline V lookup: CDR1 SQVTM, CDR2 ANQGSEA. This CDR3 has 14 residues. CDR3 sequence: CNAVGDSLSYGYTF. Written as DNA, the CDR3 is TGCAACGCCGTCGGTGACAGCCTTTCCTATGGCTACACCTTC.

Turning to this clonotype: The junction differs from germline at one of its ends, possibly a read error. The chain employs TRBV29-1 and TRBJ2-2, with a possible D match to TRBD2 (5 bases). The CDR3 loop spans 15 amino acids. The V gene's germline CDR1 is SQVTM and CDR2 ANQGSEA. CDR3 protein: CSVDRESGNTGELFF. In DNA, the CDR3 is TGCAGTGTTGATAGGGAGTCTGGAAACACCGGGGAGCTGTTTTTT.

On this clonotype itself: Its ends do not fully match the called genes, so a read error is possible. This chain joins TRBV4-2 and TRBJ1-6; D is uncertain. Germline CDR1 reads LGHNA; CDR2 reads YNFKEQ. The length of the CDR3 is 16 residues. The CDR3 is CASSQREARCNSPPHF. CDR3 nucleotide sequence: TGTGCCAGCAGCCAGAGGGAGGCCAGATGTAATTCACCCCCCCACTTT.

Turning to this clonotype: One end of the junction does not line up with germline, which may come from a read error. The chain uses TRBV11-3 and TRBJ2-1, with TRBD2 matching 7 bases. CDR3 size: 16 residues. Per the germline V gene, CDR1 is SGHNT and CDR2 is YENEEA. DNA for the CDR3: TGTGCCAGCAGCTCCGTGTCTAGCGGTACCTACATTGAGCAGTCCTTC. This sequence encodes CASSSVSSGTYIEQSF.

As regards this clonotype: Its ends do not fully match the called genes, so a read error is possible. The V call is TRBV11-3, the J call TRBJ2-3, with D perhaps TRBD2 (5 bases). Germline-derived CDR1 and CDR2 are SGHNT and YENEEA. The CDR3 loop spans 16 amino acids. The DNA for the CDR3 is TGTGCTAGCAGTTCCGGGCTAGCAGATAACACAGATACGCAATATTTT. Translating gives CASSSGLADNTDTQYF.

A note on this clonotype: A junction end diverges from the germline sequence, so it may reflect a read error. This chain links TRBV10-3 with TRBJ2-1; no definite D call. CDR1 and CDR2 from the germline V gene are ENHRY and SYGVKD. This CDR3 has 13 residues. The CDR3 bases are TGTGCCATCAGTGAGTCCCCGGGTGGTGAGCAATTCTTC. Protein product: CAISESPGGEQFF.

Remarks on this clonotype: One end of the junction does not line up with germline, which may come from a read error. The chain employs TRBV11-1 and TRBJ2-2; 7 bases fit TRBD1. The germline V gene encodes CDR1 SGHAT and CDR2 FQDESV (reference sequence). This CDR3 is built from 14 residues. CDR3 in amino acids: CARSYTSGTGELPF. The CDR3 bases are TGTGCCAGAAGCTATACTAGTGGCACAGGGGAGCTGCCTTTT. Full variable domain (rest looked up from reference TRBV11-1 and TRBJ2-2): EAEVAQSPRYKITEKSQAVAFWCDPISGHATLYWYRQILGQGPELLVQFQDESVVDDSQLPKDRFSAERLKGVDSTLKIQPAELGDSAMYLCARSYTSGTGELPFGEGSRLTVL.

The chain couples TRBV4-2 to TRBJ2-5; TRBD2 agrees at 14 bases. CDR1 and CDR2 from the germline V gene are LGHNA and YNFKEQ. The ends lost 9 bases at V and 4 bases at J; junction bases unmatched: 10. The CDR3 totals 16 residues. In DNA form, the CDR3 reads TGTGCCAGTAGCAAGGGGACTAGCGGGAGAGGAGAGACCCAGTACTTC. Protein: CASSKGTSGRGETQYF.

This chain connects TRBV6-1 to TRBJ1-6; possible D gene TRBD1, 6 bases. V lost 7 bases and J lost 8, with 9 bases in between. This CDR3 has 12 residues. The germline V gene has CDR1 MNHNS and CDR2 SASEGT. DNA for the CDR3: TGTGCCAGCATTCAGGGGTATTCACCCCTCCACTTT. It yields the protein CASIQGYSPLHF.

This clonotype occurred many times. The genes are TRBV7-8 and TRBJ2-3; 11 bases match TRBD2. The CDR3 totals 15 residues. V dropped 5 bases and J dropped 6; count of bases not matched to a gene: 7. Germline CDR1 reads SGHVS; CDR2 reads FQNEAQ. CDR3 DNA sequence: TGTGCCAGCAGCGGTACTAGCGGGAGAAGCGATACGCAGTATTTT. Its protein product is CASSGTSGRSDTQYF.

The table lists this clonotype with a count of one. A clone one base away is much larger, so this may be a read error. The gene calls are TRBV20-1 and TRBJ1-2; 9 bases agree with TRBD1. This CDR3 region has 11 residues. Germline values: CDR1 DFQATT, CDR2 SNEGSKA (reference sequence). CDR3 DNA: TGCGGTGCGCGGACAGGGGCAGGCTACACCTTC. It is translated as CGARTGAGYTF.

This clonotype was found once. One end of the junction fails to match germline, which may point to a read error. The chain links TRBV13 to TRBJ1-1; D not certain. The CDR3 sequence is 13 residues long. Germline values: CDR1 PRHDT, CDR2 FYEKMQ (reference sequence). This chain's CDR3 is CASSFTQNTEASF. CDR3 sequence (DNA): TGTGCCAGCAGCTTCACTCAGAACACTGAAGCTTCCTTC.

Concerning this clonotype itself: Mismatch with germline at one junction end may stem from a read error. The V and J genes are TRBV13 and TRBJ2-3, with a weak D call TRBD1 (5 bases). This CDR3 region has 15 residues. Germline V CDR1 and CDR2: PRHDT, FYEKMQ (reference sequence). This CDR3 reads CASSLVRQNIDTQYF. CDR3 in DNA: TGTGCCAGCAGTTTAGTGAGACAGAACATAGATACGCAGTATTTT.

Only a few counts were recorded for this clonotype. At one boundary the junction diverges from the germline segment, which might be a read error. V and J are TRBV6-1 and TRBJ2-3; D is perhaps TRBD2 (6 bases). Germline V gene data show CDR1 as MNHNS and CDR2 as SASEGT. The CDR3 length is 15 residues. The DNA of the CDR3 is TGTGCCAGTAGTGCGAGTGGCGGGAATACAGATACGCAGTATTTT. Translation gives CASSASGGNTDTQYF.

The sample holds many counts of this clonotype. The genes are TRBV28 and TRBJ1-1; the D gene is possibly TRBD1 (5 bases). Germline V lookup: CDR1 MDHEN, CDR2 SYDVKM. This CDR3 comprises 12 residues. V lost 4 bases to trimming and J lost 8 bases, with 11 bases between them. CDR3 coding DNA: TGTGCCAGCAGTTGGGGCGGGGGGGAAGCTTTCTTT. This encodes CASSWGGGEAFF.